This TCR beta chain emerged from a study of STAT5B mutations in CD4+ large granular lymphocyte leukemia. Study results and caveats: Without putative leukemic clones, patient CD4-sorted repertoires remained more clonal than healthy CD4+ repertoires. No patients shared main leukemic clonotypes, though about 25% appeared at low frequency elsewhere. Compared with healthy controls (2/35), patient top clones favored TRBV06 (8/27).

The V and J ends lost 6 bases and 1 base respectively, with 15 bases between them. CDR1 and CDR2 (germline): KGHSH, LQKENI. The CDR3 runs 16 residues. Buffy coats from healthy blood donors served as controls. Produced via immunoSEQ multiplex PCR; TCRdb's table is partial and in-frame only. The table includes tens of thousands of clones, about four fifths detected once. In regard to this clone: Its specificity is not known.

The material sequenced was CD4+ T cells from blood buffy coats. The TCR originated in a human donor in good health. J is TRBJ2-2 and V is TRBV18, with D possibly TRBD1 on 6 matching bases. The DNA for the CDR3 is TGTGCCAGCTCCCCTAGGGGGACACTGAACACCGGGGAGCTGTTTTTT. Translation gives CASSPRGTLNTGELFF. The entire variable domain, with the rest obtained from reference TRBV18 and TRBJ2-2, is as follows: NAGVMQNPRHLVRRRGQEARLRCSPMKGHSHVYWYRQLPEEGLKFMVYLQKENIIDESGMPKERFSAEFPKEGPSILRIQQVVRGDSAAYFCASSPRGTLNTGELFFGEGSRLTVL.